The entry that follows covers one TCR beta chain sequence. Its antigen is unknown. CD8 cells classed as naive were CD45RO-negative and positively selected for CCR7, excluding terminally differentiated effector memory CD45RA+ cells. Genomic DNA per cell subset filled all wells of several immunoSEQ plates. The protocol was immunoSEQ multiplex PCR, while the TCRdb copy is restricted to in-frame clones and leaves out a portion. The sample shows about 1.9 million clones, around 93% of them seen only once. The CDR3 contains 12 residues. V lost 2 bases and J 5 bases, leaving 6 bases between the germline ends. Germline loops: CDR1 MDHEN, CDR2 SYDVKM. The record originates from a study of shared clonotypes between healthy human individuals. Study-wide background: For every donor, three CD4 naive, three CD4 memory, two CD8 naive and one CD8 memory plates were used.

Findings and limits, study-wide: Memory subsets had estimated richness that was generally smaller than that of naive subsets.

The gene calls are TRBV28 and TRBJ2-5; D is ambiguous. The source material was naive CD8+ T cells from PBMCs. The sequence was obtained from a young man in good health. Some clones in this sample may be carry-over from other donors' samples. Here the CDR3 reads CASSLRRETQYF. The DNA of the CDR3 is TGTGCCAGCAGTTTAAGAAGGGAGACCCAGTACTTC.